This passage covers 32 T cell receptor beta chains from one sample sequenced in a study of blood T cell repertoires in COVID-19. Only in-frame clones appear in the TCRdb table, and some are missing; sequencing was by immunoSEQ multiplex PCR. Of about 120,000 clones in the sample, about 80% were seen once. Material: peripheral blood. The receptors derive from a man in his 60s with active or convalescent COVID-19.

This clone was seen a few times. The genes are TRBV10-1 and TRBJ2-1; the D is unclear. This CDR3 is built from 16 residues. Per the germline V gene, CDR1 is WNHNN and CDR2 is SYGVQD (reference sequence). V lost 6 bases to trimming and J lost 0 bases, with 15 bases between them. The CDR3 DNA reads TGCGCCAGCAGCGAAGAAGACACTTCCTCCTACAATGAGCAGTTCTTC. This encodes CASSEEDTSSYNEQFF.

This clone was seen just once. The genes are TRBV7-2 and TRBJ2-1, with D tentatively TRBD1 (7 bases). The CDR3 runs to 15 residues. V lost 3 bases and J 5 bases, leaving 14 bases between the germline ends. Germline CDR1 and CDR2: SGHTA and FQGNSA. The DNA for the CDR3 is TGTGCCAGCAGCTTCGGGCAGGGGGGAAACAATGAGCAGTTCTTC. This translates into CASSFGQGGNNEQFF. The full variable domain, its missing parts supplied by reference TRBV7-2 and TRBJ2-1, is GAGVSQSPSNKVTEKGKDVELRCDPISGHTALYWYRQSLGQGLEFLIYFQGNSAPDKSGLPSDRFSAERTGGSVSTLTIQRTQQEDSAVYLCASSFGQGGNNEQFFGPGTRLTVL.

This clone turned up a few times. The gene calls are TRBV3-1 (or the pseudogene TRBV3-2) and TRBJ2-2, with TRBD2 as a possible D gene (6 bases). Germline CDR1 reads LGHDT; CDR2 reads YNNKEL (reference sequence). The V end was cut by 11 bases, the J end by 1 base, with 14 bases between. The CDR3 runs to 14 residues. The CDR3 DNA reads TGTGCCGTTAGCGGCAGAAGGAACACCGGGGAGCTGTTTTTT. Translating it yields CAVSGRRNTGELFF.

This clone has a handful of counts. V is TRBV5-4 and J is TRBJ2-7, with TRBD2 identical over 13 bases. Germline V lookup: CDR1 SGHNT, CDR2 YYREEE (reference sequence). Trimming at V came to 4 bases and at J to 4 bases, leaving 2 bases not matched to a gene. This CDR3 has 14 amino acids. The CDR3 is CASSVTSGRYEQYF. The CDR3 DNA reads as TGTGCCAGCAGCGTGACTAGCGGGAGGTACGAGCAGTACTTC.

V and J are TRBV20-1 and TRBJ2-7; D is ambiguous. This CDR3 region has 11 residues. V gave up 5 bases and J gave up 2 bases, with 7 bases separating them. Germline V gene sequence: CDR1 DFQATT, CDR2 SNEGSKA (reference sequence). The CDR3 DNA follows: TGCAGTGCTGCGCTAACCTACGAGCAGTACTTC. Its protein is CSAALTYEQYF.

The V gene is TRBV2, the J gene TRBJ2-7; 15 bases are a match to TRBD2. CDR3 length: 15 amino acids. Germline V CDR1 and CDR2: SNHLY, FYNNEI. Germline trimming cut 4 bases from V and 6 bases from J; bases unmatched to any gene: 4. The CDR3 protein is CASSGTSGRAPEQYF. CDR3 sequence (DNA): TGTGCCAGCAGTGGGACTAGCGGGAGGGCCCCCGAGCAGTACTTC.

The rearrangement uses TRBV19 and TRBJ1-2; D ambiguous. Trimming took off 3 bases at V and 8 bases at J, with 13 bases between the two ends. The CDR3 loop spans 13 amino acids. CDR1 is LNHDA and CDR2 is SQIVND in the germline V gene (reference sequence). In DNA, the CDR3 is TGTGCCAGTAGTATTCGGCTCGCAGGAGGCTACACCTTC. This gives the protein CASSIRLAGGYTF.

This clone has just a few counts. V is TRBV5-1 and J is TRBJ2-7; TRBD2 matches at 11 bases. Trimming cost V 4 bases and J 4 bases; bases outside gene matches: 7. Germline V gives CDR1 SGHRS, CDR2 YFSETQ. The CDR3 extends over 15 amino acids. CDR3 amino acids: CASSINSGRAYEQYF. Here the CDR3 DNA reads TGCGCCAGCAGCATTAATAGCGGGAGGGCTTACGAGCAGTACTTC.

The chain joins TRBV19 to TRBJ1-2; TRBD1 matches 7 bases. The germline V gene encodes CDR1 LNHDA and CDR2 SQIVND (reference sequence). CDR3 length: 14 amino acids. With V trimmed by 8 bases and J by 8 bases, 14 bases remained unmatched. CDR3 region: CASHSRQGRAGYTF. The CDR3 nucleotides are TGTGCCAGTCACAGCCGACAGGGCAGGGCGGGCTACACCTTC.

The rearrangement joins TRBV4-1 to TRBJ2-7, with D perhaps TRBD1 (6 bases). Per germline, CDR1 MGHRA and CDR2 YSYEKL. CDR3 length equals 17 residues. V was pared by 3 bases and J by 3 bases, with 21 bases between. CDR3 residues: CASSQGVGQGLFYEQYF. The CDR3 nucleotides are TGCGCCAGCAGCCAGGGGGTGGGTCAGGGGTTGTTCTACGAGCAGTACTTC.

The chain couples TRBV14 to TRBJ2-7; TRBD1 agrees at 10 bases. The CDR3 sequence is 18 residues long. J gave up 0 bases and V 2 bases, and 10 bases lay outside the gene matches. CDR1 is SGHDN and CDR2 is FVKESK in the germline V gene. The CDR3 DNA reads TGTGCCAGCAGCCAACTCAAAGTAGGGACAGGGGACTCCTACGAGCAGTACTTC. Translation gives CASSQLKVGTGDSYEQYF.

The chain couples TRBV25-1 to TRBJ2-1, with 11 nucleotides matching TRBD1. This CDR3 has 14 residues. After removal of 8 bases from V and 7 bases from J, the junction contained 7 bases not matched to a gene. Germline V gene data show CDR1 as MGHDK and CDR2 as SYGVNS. CDR3 nucleotide sequence: TGTGCCAGCCTTGGACAGGGGGCGGGAAATGAGCAGTTCTTC. Amino acids: CASLGQGAGNEQFF.

The rearrangement links TRBV4-3 to TRBJ1-6, with 7 bases that match TRBD1. The CDR3 has 16 amino acids. V trimming: 0 bases; J trimming: 4 bases; junction bases outside the gene matches: 3. CDR1 is LGHNA and CDR2 is YSLEER in the germline V gene. CDR3 region: CASSQDGGQYNSPLHF. CDR3 coding DNA: TGCGCCAGCAGCCAAGATGGGGGACAGTATAATTCACCCCTCCACTTT.

V is TRBV19 and J is TRBJ1-5, with 11 bases lining up with TRBD1. V shed 5 bases and J 3 bases; nucleotides not matched to a gene: 9. Germline CDR1 reads LNHDA; CDR2 reads SQIVND (reference sequence). This CDR3 comprises 17 residues. The CDR3 sequence is CASSSLGTGGYNQPQHF. The CDR3 DNA reads TGTGCCAGTAGTTCACTTGGGACAGGGGGTTACAATCAGCCCCAGCATTTT.

The chain couples TRBV24-1 to TRBJ1-1; 7 bases map to TRBD1. The ends lost 7 bases at V and 4 bases at J; junction bases unmatched: 11. Germline-derived CDR1 and CDR2 are KGHDR and SFDVKD. This CDR3 contains 15 residues. The DNA for the CDR3 is TGTGCCACCAGCCTGACGGGATCAGGGGGCACTGAAGCTTTCTTT. Its translation: CATSLTGSGGTEAFF.

The chain recombines TRBV14 with TRBJ2-3; 12 nucleotides align to TRBD1. J gave up 7 bases and V 2 bases, and 4 bases lay outside the gene matches. CDR3 length equals 15 residues. Germline CDR1 reads SGHDN; CDR2 reads FVKESK. The CDR3 region is CASSQSGQGAYTQYF. The CDR3 DNA sequence: TGTGCCAGCAGCCAATCGGGACAGGGGGCATATACGCAGTATTTT. Using reference TRBV14 and TRBJ2-3 for the parts outside the CDR3, the full variable domain is EAGVTQFPSHSVIEKGQTVTLRCDPISGHDNLYWYRRVMGKEIKFLLHFVKESKQDESGMPNNRFLAERTGGTYSTLKVQPAELEDSGVYFCASSQSGQGAYTQYFGPGTRLTVL.

The chain is built from TRBV27 and TRBJ2-6; no clear D. This CDR3 has 16 residues. Germline values: CDR1 MNHEY, CDR2 SMNVEV (reference sequence). V was clipped by 7 bases and J by 0 bases, with 13 bases between them. The CDR3 is CASTARSDSGANVLTF. The CDR3 DNA follows: TGTGCCAGCACGGCTAGGTCTGACTCTGGGGCCAACGTCCTGACTTTC.

This clone was seen at least ten times. The chain has TRBV6-4 and TRBJ2-2; a possible D gene is TRBD2 (5 bases). The CDR3 has 15 residues. Germline V gene data show CDR1 as MRHNA and CDR2 as SNTAGT. Trimming took 0 bases from V and 1 from J, leaving 6 bases between them. The CDR3 bases are TGTGCCAGCAGTGACTCGGCGGGGAACACCGGGGAGCTGTTTTTT. This sequence encodes CASSDSAGNTGELFF.

This chain joins TRBV2 and TRBJ2-4; TRBD1 agrees at 7 bases. V lost 10 bases to trimming and J lost 9 bases; unmatched junction nucleotides: 9. Germline V gives CDR1 SNHLY, CDR2 FYNNEI. The CDR3 runs 12 residues. Written as DNA, the CDR3 is TGTGCCACCAGACAGGGACCGGGCATTCAGTACTTC. It yields the protein CATRQGPGIQYF.

This clone occurred once. The chain combines TRBV7-9 with TRBJ2-7, with 9 nucleotides matching TRBD2. CDR3 length: 17 amino acids. The germline CDR1 and CDR2 sequences are SEHNR and FQNEAQ (reference sequence). V trimming: 5 bases; J trimming: 2 bases; junction bases outside the gene matches: 13. The CDR3 DNA reads TGTGCCAGCAGCGGAATTGCTAGCGGGATTTCGGCCTACGAGCAGTACTTC. Amino acids: CASSGIASGISAYEQYF.

The gene calls are TRBV6-5 and TRBJ2-1; 7 nucleotides match TRBD2. The J segment lost 4 bases and the V segment lost 6 bases, leaving 9 bases of the junction unmatched. The CDR3 extends over 15 amino acids. Germline V gene data show CDR1 as MNHEY and CDR2 as SVGAGI. CDR3 bases: TGTGCCAGCAGGCCGCCGGGACTACAATACAATGAGCAGTTCTTC. Its protein is CASRPPGLQYNEQFF.

V gene TRBV29-1 combines with J gene TRBJ1-3; D is unclear. The CDR3 is 11 amino acids. Germline loops: CDR1 SQVTM, CDR2 ANQGSEA. V was shortened by 6 bases and J by 1 base, with 4 bases between the two germline ends. CDR3 bases: TGCAGCGTCCCGTCTGGAAACACCATATATTTT. Its translation is CSVPSGNTIYF.

The chain employs TRBV11-1 and TRBJ2-1; a weak D match, TRBD2 (6 bases). CDR1 and CDR2 (germline): SGHAT, FQDESV (reference sequence). Trimming cost V 0 bases and J 0 bases, with 12 bases left between them. There are 17 residues in the CDR3. The CDR3 sequence is CASSLASLASSYNEQFF. The DNA of the CDR3 is TGTGCCAGCAGCTTAGCAAGCCTAGCGAGCTCCTACAATGAGCAGTTCTTC.

The chain carries TRBV7-8 and TRBJ1-5, with TRBD1 matching over 8 bases. V dropped 5 bases and J dropped 4; count of bases not matched to a gene: 7. The CDR3 has 15 residues. Germline V gene sequence: CDR1 SGHVS, CDR2 FQNEAQ. The chain's CDR3 is CASSNDRGWNQPQHF. The CDR3 nucleotides are TGTGCCAGCAGCAACGACAGGGGCTGGAATCAGCCCCAGCATTTT.

A single count supports this clone. This sequence joins TRBV7-9 and TRBJ2-6; perhaps TRBD1 as D (6 bases). The V and J ends lost 3 bases and 0 bases respectively, with 15 bases between them. This CDR3 region has 18 residues. From germline, CDR1 is SEHNR and CDR2 FQNEAQ (reference sequence). CDR3 residues: CASSLRTVGASGANVLTF. The CDR3 coding sequence is TGTGCCAGCAGCTTGAGGACAGTAGGGGCCTCTGGGGCCAACGTCCTGACTTTC.

A few counts support this clone. The chain carries TRBV4-1 and TRBJ2-5; 11 positions match TRBD2. The CDR3 is made up of 16 amino acids. Germline lookup yields CDR1 MGHRA and CDR2 YSYEKL. V lost 4 bases and J lost 0; bases outside the gene matches: 4. For the CDR3, the DNA is TGCGCCAGCAGCCTACCGACTAGCGGGGACCAAGAGACCCAGTACTTC. As protein: CASSLPTSGDQETQYF.

The chain recombines TRBV28 with TRBJ1-5; 9 nucleotides align to TRBD1. Trimming took 8 bases from V and 4 from J; bases not matched to a gene: 12. The CDR3 sequence is 16 residues long. Looked up from germline, CDR1 is MDHEN and CDR2 is SYDVKM. The CDR3 region has the DNA TGTGCCAGCGGCGTAGGGGACAGGGTGGCTAATCAGCCCCAGCATTTT. Translating it yields CASGVGDRVANQPQHF.

This rearrangement joins TRBV19 to TRBJ2-1; 14 nucleotides line up with TRBD2. V dropped 4 bases and J dropped 5; count of bases not matched to a gene: 4. The CDR3 is 16 amino acids. Germline loops: CDR1 LNHDA, CDR2 SQIVND (reference sequence). This CDR3 is CASSTWTSGRHNEQFF. The CDR3 DNA is TGTGCCAGTAGTACCTGGACTAGCGGGAGGCACAATGAGCAGTTCTTC.

CDR3 DNA sequence: TGTGCCAGCAGCCAACCCCTGCAGGCCCAGCATTTT. This encodes CASSQPLQAQHF. The chain links TRBV3-1 (or the pseudogene TRBV3-2) to TRBJ1-5, with D unclear. CDR1 is LGHDT, CDR2 YNNKEL, per germline (reference sequence). The V gene lost 2 bases and the J gene lost 11 bases, with 10 bases spanning the gap. The CDR3 contains 12 residues.

This clone was observed a handful of times. The chain links TRBV5-4 to TRBJ1-2; D is unclear. CDR1 and CDR2 from the germline V gene are SGHNT and YYREEE (reference sequence). This CDR3 comprises 12 residues. The V end lost 4 bases, the J end lost 1 base, and 5 bases lay between the germline ends. The CDR3 here is CASSLNNYGYTF. For the CDR3, the DNA is TGTGCCAGCAGCCTTAATAACTATGGCTACACCTTC. Using reference TRBV5-4 and TRBJ1-2 for the parts outside the CDR3, the full variable domain is ETGVTQSPTHLIKTRGQQVTLRCSSQSGHNTVSWYQQALGQGPQFIFQYYREEENGRGNFPPRFSGLQFPNYSSELNVNALELDDSALYLCASSLNNYGYTFGSGTRLTVV.

This clone was recorded once. V gene TRBV27 combines with J gene TRBJ1-1; D perhaps matches TRBD1 (6 bases). V was shortened by 6 bases and J by 7 bases, with 18 bases between the two germline ends. From germline, CDR1 is MNHEY and CDR2 SMNVEV (reference sequence). The CDR3 consists of 14 residues. The CDR3 DNA reads TGTGCCAGCAGCCCCCCGACAGGTTTGAGTGAAGCTTTCTTT. Protein product: CASSPPTGLSEAFF.

The gene calls are TRBV7-9 and TRBJ1-1; 11 nucleotides match TRBD1. The J segment lost 5 bases and the V segment lost 5 bases, leaving 10 bases of the junction unmatched. The CDR3 length is 16 residues. Germline values: CDR1 SEHNR, CDR2 FQNEAQ (reference sequence). The CDR3 loop is CASSQRPGTGGTEAFF. The CDR3 DNA follows: TGTGCCAGCAGCCAACGTCCCGGGACAGGGGGGACTGAAGCTTTCTTT.